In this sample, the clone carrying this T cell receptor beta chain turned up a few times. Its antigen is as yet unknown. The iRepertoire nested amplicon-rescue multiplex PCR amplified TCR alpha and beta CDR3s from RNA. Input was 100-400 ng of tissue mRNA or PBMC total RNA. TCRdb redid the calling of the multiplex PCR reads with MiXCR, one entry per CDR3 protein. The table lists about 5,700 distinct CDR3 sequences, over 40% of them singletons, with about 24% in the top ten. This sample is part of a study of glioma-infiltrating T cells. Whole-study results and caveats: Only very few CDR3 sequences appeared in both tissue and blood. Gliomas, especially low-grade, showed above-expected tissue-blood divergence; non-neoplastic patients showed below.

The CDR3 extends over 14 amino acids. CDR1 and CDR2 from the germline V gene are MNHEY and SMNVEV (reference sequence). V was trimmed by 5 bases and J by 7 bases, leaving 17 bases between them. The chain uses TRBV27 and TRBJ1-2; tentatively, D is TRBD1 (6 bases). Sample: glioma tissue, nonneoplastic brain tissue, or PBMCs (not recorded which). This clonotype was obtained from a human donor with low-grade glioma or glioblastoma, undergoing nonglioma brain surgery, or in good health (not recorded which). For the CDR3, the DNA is TGTGCCAGCAGTATCCTGGCGGGGGGGCCTGGCTACACCTTC. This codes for CASSILAGGPGYTF.